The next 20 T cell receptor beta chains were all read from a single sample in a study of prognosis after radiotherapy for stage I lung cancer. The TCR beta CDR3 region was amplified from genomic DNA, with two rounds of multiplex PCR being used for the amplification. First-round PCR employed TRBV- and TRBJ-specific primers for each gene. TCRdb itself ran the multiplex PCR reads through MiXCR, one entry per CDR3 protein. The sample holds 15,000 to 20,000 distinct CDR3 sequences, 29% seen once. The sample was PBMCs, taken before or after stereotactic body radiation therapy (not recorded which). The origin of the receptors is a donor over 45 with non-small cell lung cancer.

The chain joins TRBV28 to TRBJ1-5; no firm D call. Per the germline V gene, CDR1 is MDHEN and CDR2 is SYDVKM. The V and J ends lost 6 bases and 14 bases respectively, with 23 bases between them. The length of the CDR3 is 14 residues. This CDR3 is CASSLRRTRQHKHF. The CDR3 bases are TGTGCCAGCAGCCTCCGGCGAACGCGTCAGCACAAGCATTTT.

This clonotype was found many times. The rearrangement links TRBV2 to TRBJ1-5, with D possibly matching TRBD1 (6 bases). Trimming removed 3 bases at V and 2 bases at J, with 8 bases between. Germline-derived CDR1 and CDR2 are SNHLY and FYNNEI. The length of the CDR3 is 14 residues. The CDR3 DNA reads TGTGCCAGCAGTGACAGGGGAGGCAATCAGCCCCAGCATTTT. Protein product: CASSDRGGNQPQHF.

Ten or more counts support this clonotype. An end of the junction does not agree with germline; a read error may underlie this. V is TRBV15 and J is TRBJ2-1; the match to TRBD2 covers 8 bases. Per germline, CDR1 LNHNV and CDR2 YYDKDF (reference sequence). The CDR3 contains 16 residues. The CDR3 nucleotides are TGTGCCACCAGCAGAGTCCCCTTCGCGGGAGGCCCCGCAGGGGCCTTC. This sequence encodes CATSRVPFAGGPAGAF.

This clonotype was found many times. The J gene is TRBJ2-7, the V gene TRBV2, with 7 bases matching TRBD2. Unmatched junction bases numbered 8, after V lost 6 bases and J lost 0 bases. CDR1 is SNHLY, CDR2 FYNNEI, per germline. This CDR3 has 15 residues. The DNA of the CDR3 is TGTGCCAGCAGGCTAGAGCGGGGAAGCTCCTACGAGCAGTACTTC. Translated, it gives CASRLERGSSYEQYF.

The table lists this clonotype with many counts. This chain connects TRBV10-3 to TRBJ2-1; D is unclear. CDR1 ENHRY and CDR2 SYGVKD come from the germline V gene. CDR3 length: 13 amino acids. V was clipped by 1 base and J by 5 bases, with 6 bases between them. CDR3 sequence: CAISELTDNEQFF. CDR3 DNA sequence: TGTGCCATCAGTGAGTTGACTGACAATGAGCAGTTCTTC.

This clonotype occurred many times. The CDR3 sequence is CSARRLAGDPYEQYF. CDR3 DNA sequence: TGCAGTGCCCGGAGACTAGCGGGAGATCCCTACGAGCAGTACTTC. The genes are TRBV20-1 and TRBJ2-7; 12 positions agree with TRBD2. The V gene end was trimmed by 6 bases and the J gene end by 2 bases; junction bases not matched to a gene: 8. Germline V gene lookup returns CDR1 DFQATT and CDR2 SNEGSKA (reference sequence). The CDR3 has 15 amino acids.

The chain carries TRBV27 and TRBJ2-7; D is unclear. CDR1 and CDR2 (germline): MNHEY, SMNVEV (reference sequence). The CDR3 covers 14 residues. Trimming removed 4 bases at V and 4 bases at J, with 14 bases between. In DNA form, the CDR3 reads TGTGCCAGCAGTTCCACCTCGGCCTCATACGAGCAGTACTTC. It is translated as CASSSTSASYEQYF.

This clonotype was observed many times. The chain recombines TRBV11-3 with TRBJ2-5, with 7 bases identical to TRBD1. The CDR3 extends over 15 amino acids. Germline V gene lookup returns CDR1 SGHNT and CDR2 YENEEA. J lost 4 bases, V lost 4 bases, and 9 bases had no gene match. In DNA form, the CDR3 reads TGTGCCAGCAGCTCCACAGGGGACCGAGTAGAGACCCAGTACTTC. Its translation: CASSSTGDRVETQYF. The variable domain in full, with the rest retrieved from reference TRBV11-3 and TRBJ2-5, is EAGVVQSPRYKIIEKKQPVAFWCNPISGHNTLYWYLQNLGQGPELLIRYENEEAVDDSQLPKDRFSAERLKGVDSTLKIQPAELGDSAVYLCASSSTGDRVETQYFGPGTRLLVL.

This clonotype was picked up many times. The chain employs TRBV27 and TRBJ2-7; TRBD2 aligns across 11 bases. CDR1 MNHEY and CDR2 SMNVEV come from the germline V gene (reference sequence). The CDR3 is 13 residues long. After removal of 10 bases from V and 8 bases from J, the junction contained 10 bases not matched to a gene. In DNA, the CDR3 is TGTGCCACACCCGGGACTAGCGGCATGAAGCAGTACTTC. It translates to CATPGTSGMKQYF.

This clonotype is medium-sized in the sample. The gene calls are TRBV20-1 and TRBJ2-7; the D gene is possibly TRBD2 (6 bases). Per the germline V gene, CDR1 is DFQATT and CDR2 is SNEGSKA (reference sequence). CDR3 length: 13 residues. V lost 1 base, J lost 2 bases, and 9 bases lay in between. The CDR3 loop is CSARAGGPYEQYF. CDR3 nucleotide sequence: TGCAGTGCTAGAGCAGGAGGGCCCTACGAGCAGTACTTC.

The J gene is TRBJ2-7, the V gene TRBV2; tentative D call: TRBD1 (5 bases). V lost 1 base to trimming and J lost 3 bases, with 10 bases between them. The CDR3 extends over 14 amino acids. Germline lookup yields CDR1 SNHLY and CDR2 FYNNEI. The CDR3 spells CASSEGARGYEQYF. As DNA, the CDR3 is TGTGCCAGCAGTGAAGGGGCTAGGGGCTACGAGCAGTACTTC.

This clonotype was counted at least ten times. The CDR3 region is CASSLSAGHGYTF. The CDR3 nucleotides are TGTGCCAGCAGCTTGTCGGCCGGGCACGGCTACACCTTC. The rearrangement joins TRBV5-5 to TRBJ1-2; D is uncertain. Per the germline V gene, CDR1 is SGHKS and CDR2 is YYEKEE (reference sequence). V was clipped by 1 base and J by 8 bases, with 12 bases between them. This CDR3 region has 13 residues. Full variable domain (missing parts from reference TRBV5-5 and TRBJ1-2): DAGVTQSPTHLIKTRGQQVTLRCSPISGHKSVSWYQQVLGQGPQFIFQYYEKEERGRGNFPDRFSARQFPNYSSELNVNALLLGDSALYLCASSLSAGHGYTFGSGTRLTVV.

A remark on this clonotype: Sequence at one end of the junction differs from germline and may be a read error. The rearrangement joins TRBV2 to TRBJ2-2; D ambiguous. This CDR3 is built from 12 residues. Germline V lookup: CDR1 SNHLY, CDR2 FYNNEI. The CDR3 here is CAGRPDNGELFF. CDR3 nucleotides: TGTGCCGGCAGACCCGACAACGGCGAGCTGTTTTTT.

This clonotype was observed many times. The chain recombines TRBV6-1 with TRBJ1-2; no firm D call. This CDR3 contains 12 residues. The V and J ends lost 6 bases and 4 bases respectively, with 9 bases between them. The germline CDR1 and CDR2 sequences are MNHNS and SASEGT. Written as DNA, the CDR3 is TGTGCCAGCAGGAAGACGGGCTATGGCTACACCTTC. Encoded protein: CASRKTGYGYTF.

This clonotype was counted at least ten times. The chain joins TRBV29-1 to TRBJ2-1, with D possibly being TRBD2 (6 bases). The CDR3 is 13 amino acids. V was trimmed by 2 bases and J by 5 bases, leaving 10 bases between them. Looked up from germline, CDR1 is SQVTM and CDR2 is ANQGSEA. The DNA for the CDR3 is TGCAGCGTTGAACTAGCGACGAACAATGAGCAGTTCTTC. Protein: CSVELATNNEQFF.

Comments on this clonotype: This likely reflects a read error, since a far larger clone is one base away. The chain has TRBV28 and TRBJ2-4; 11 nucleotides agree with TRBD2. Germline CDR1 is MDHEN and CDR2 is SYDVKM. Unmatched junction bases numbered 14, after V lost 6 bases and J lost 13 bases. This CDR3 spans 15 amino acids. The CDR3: CASRGTSGSQENQYF. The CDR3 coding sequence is TGTGCCAGCAGGGGGACTAGCGGTTCCCAAGAGAACCAGTACTTC.

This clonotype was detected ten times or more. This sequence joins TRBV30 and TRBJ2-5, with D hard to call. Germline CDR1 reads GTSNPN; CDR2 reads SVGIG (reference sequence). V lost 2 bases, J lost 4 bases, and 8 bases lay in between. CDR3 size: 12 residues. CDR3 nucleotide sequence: TGTGCCTGGAGTATTGCAGGAGAGACCCAGTACTTC. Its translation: CAWSIAGETQYF.

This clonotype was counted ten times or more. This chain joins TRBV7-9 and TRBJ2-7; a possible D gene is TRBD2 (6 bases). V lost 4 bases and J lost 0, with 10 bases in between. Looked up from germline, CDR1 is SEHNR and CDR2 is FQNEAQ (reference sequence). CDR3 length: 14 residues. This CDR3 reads CASSSQEGSYEQYF. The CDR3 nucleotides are TGTGCCAGCAGCTCTCAGGAGGGCTCCTACGAGCAGTACTTC.

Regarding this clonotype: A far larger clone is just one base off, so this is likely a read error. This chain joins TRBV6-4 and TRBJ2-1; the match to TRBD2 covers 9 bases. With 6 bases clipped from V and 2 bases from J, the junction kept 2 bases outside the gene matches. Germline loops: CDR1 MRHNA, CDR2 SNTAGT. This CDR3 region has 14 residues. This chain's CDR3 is CASRSSGAYNEQFF. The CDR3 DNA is TGTGCCAGCAGGTCTAGCGGGGCCTACAATGAGCAGTTCTTC.

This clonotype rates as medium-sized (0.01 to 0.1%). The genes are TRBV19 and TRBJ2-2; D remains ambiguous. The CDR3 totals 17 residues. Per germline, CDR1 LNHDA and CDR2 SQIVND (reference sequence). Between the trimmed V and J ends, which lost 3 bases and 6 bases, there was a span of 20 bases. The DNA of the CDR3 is TGTGCCAGTAGTATGACACGGGTACTAAGGTCTTCCGGGGAGCTGTTTTTT. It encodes CASSMTRVLRSSGELFF.